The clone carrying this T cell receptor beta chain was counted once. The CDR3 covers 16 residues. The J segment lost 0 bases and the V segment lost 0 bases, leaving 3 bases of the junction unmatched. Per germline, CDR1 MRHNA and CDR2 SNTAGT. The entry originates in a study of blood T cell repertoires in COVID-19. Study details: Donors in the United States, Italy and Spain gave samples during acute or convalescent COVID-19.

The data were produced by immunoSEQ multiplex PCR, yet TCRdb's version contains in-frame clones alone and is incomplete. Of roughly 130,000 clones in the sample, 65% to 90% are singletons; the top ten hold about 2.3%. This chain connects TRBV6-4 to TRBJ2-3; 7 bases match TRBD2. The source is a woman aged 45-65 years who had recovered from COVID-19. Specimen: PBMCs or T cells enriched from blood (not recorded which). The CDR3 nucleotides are TGTGCCAGCAGTGACTCTAGCGGGTCTAGCACAGATACGCAGTATTTT. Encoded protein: CASSDSSGSSTDTQYF.